These T cell receptor beta chains were read from a single sample in a study of T-cell memory formation after mild COVID-19. TCRdb re-called the 5' RACE reads through MiXCR, storing one row per CDR3 protein. In the table there are about 340,000 distinct CDR3 sequences, over 10% of which are singletons. Source material: PBMCs or a T cell subset sorted from them (not recorded which). The receptors come from a man between 18 and 35 years old who had mild COVID-19 (a few samples of this study predate the infection). Cell type and time point are not known. Both conserved end residues are part of each CDR3. D genes are given only for firm matches. Rows give clone size only sometimes, using once, few, many, or a class for an expanded clone.

abundance	d_gene	v_gene	j_gene	len	CDR3aa	CDR3nt
many	.	TRBV5-1	TRBJ1-3	18	CASSLEVSFTGPGNTIYF	TGCGCCAGCAGCTTGGAGGTCTCCTTTACGGGTCCTGGAAACACCATATATTTT
.	TRBD1	TRBV7-3	TRBJ2-1	15	CASSLRQGPNNEQFF	TGTGCCAGCAGCTTAAGACAGGGTCCGAACAATGAGCAGTTCTTC
many	.	TRBV6-2/TRBV6-3	TRBJ2-1	13	CASSLSPYNEQFF	TGTGCCAGCAGTTTATCCCCCTACAATGAGCAGTTCTTC
.	.	TRBV7-3	TRBJ2-1	16	CASSLLGTPGGDEQFF	TGTGCCAGCAGCTTACTAGGAACACCCGGTGGGGATGAGCAGTTCTTC
many	.	TRBV7-8	TRBJ2-2	14	CASRSRTNVGELFF	TGTGCCAGCCGAAGCCGGACTAACGTGGGGGAGCTGTTTTTT
many	TRBD2	TRBV12-3/TRBV12-4	TRBJ2-2	17	CASSLTSGGPGTGELFF	TGTGCCAGCAGTTTGACTAGCGGGGGGCCGGGCACCGGGGAGCTGTTTTTT
few	.	TRBV2	TRBJ1-1	14	CASSSPNNRDEAFF	TGTGCCAGCAGTTCGCCAAATAATCGGGATGAAGCTTTCTTT
.	.	TRBV20-1	TRBJ2-2	14	CSARDSGAGGELFF	TGCAGTGCTAGAGATAGTGGGGCTGGCGGGGAGCTGTTTTTT
.	.	TRBV18	TRBJ2-1	13	CASSPSVTGEQFF	TGTGCCAGCTCACCTTCGGTAACCGGTGAGCAGTTCTTC
.	.	TRBV7-9	TRBJ1-2	13	CASSSLTAVSYTF	TGTGCCAGCAGCTCCTTGACAGCCGTGAGCTACACCTTC
many	TRBD1	TRBV6-5	TRBJ2-6	17	CASSYLTGDSGANVLTF	TGTGCCAGCAGTTACTTGACAGGGGACTCTGGGGCCAACGTCCTGACTTTC
many	TRBD2	TRBV25-1	TRBJ2-5	14	CASSGLAGQETQYF	TGTGCCAGCAGTGGACTAGCGGGGCAAGAGACCCAGTACTTC
.	TRBD1	TRBV7-9	TRBJ2-1	16	CASSDDRGLNYNEQFF	TGTGCCAGCAGCGACGACAGGGGGCTCAACTACAATGAGCAGTTCTTC
.	TRBD2	TRBV2	TRBJ2-3	14	CASSWLAGTDTQYF	TGTGCCAGCAGTTGGCTAGCGGGCACAGATACGCAGTATTTT
.	TRBD1	TRBV10-2	TRBJ1-1	13	CASSAQGATEAFF	TGCGCCAGCAGTGCTCAGGGGGCCACTGAAGCTTTCTTT
few	.	TRBV5-1	TRBJ2-1	18	CASSYVARTGMGLTEQFF	TGCGCCAGCAGCTACGTAGCGCGAACAGGGATGGGGTTGACTGAGCAGTTCTTC
.	.	TRBV24-1	TRBJ1-2	14	CATSDGGVNGGYTF	TGTGCCACCAGTGATGGAGGGGTGAATGGGGGCTACACCTTC
few	TRBD2	TRBV12-3/TRBV12-4	TRBJ2-3	13	CASITGLGATQYF	TGTGCCAGCATCACCGGACTAGGGGCTACGCAGTATTTT
few	.	TRBV4-2	TRBJ1-4	16	CASSQKLVQGGEKLFF	TGTGCCAGCAGCCAAAAATTAGTTCAGGGAGGGGAAAAACTGTTTTTT
few	.	TRBV3-1	TRBJ1-3	12	CASSQGTLTIYF	TGTGCCAGCAGCCAAGGCACACTCACCATATATTTT
.	TRBD1	TRBV20-1	TRBJ2-3	14	CRAIPGTGPDTQYF	TGCAGGGCTATCCCGGGGACAGGTCCAGATACGCAGTATTTT
.	TRBD2	TRBV6-2/TRBV6-3	TRBJ2-2	15	CASSERGENTGELFF	TGTGCCAGCAGTGAGCGGGGGGAGAACACCGGGGAGCTGTTTTTT
many	.	TRBV3-1	TRBJ2-1	15	CASSQESLGRNEQFF	TGTGCCAGCAGCCAAGAATCCTTAGGCCGGAATGAGCAGTTCTTC
.	.	TRBV11-2	TRBJ1-1	13	CASRSDGDTEAFF	TGTGCCAGCAGATCTGACGGGGACACTGAAGCTTTCTTT
many	TRBD1	TRBV28	TRBJ2-5	13	CASRRTGEETQYF	TGTGCCAGCAGACGGACAGGAGAAGAGACCCAGTACTTC
.	TRBD2	TRBV7-2	TRBJ2-5	13	CASRELAMETQYF	TGTGCCAGCAGGGAACTAGCGATGGAGACCCAGTACTTC
few	TRBD1	TRBV7-6	TRBJ2-5	16	CASSPGQGRRQETQYF	TGTGCCAGCAGCCCTGGACAGGGTAGGAGGCAAGAGACCCAGTACTTC
.	.	TRBV6-5	TRBJ2-5	15	CASSYGGTASKTQYF	TGTGCCAGCAGTTACGGCGGGACAGCCTCCAAGACCCAGTACTTC
.	.	TRBV10-1	TRBJ2-7	12	CASSEVGYEQYF	TGCGCCAGCAGTGAGGTCGGCTACGAGCAGTACTTC
.	.	TRBV6-5	TRBJ1-1	15	CASSYSIAGSTEAFF	TGTGCCAGCAGTTACTCGATAGCAGGATCCACTGAAGCTTTCTTT
few	.	TRBV20-1	TRBJ1-2	14	CSAAKPGRNYGYTF	TGCAGTGCTGCAAAACCGGGACGGAACTATGGCTACACCTTC
many	.	TRBV3-1	TRBJ2-3	14	CASSRLPDTDTQYF	TGTGCCAGCAGCCGACTCCCAGATACAGATACGCAGTATTTT
.	TRBD1	TRBV4-1	TRBJ2-1	15	CASSQDPDRANEQFF	TGCGCCAGCAGCCAAGATCCGGACAGGGCGAATGAGCAGTTCTTC
.	.	TRBV27	TRBJ1-2	13	CASSLNRFYGYTF	TGTGCCAGCAGTTTAAACAGGTTCTATGGCTACACCTTC
.	.	TRBV10-3	TRBJ1-2	14	CAISGQAGNYGYTF	TGTGCCATCAGTGGACAGGCGGGAAACTATGGCTACACCTTC
many	.	TRBV3-1	TRBJ1-6	14	CASSYRTDNSPLHF	TGTGCCAGCAGCTATAGGACAGACAATTCACCCCTCCACTTT
few	.	TRBV4-3	TRBJ2-1	16	CASSQDPSRGGNEQFF	TGCGCCAGCAGCCAAGATCCGAGCCGAGGGGGGAATGAGCAGTTCTTC
few	.	TRBV6-4	TRBJ2-5	16	CASSAEGGSGVETQYF	TGTGCCAGCAGTGCCGAGGGGGGGTCAGGCGTGGAGACCCAGTACTTC
few	.	TRBV4-2	TRBJ2-3	16	CASSQGGSSVPDTQYF	TGTGCCAGCAGCCAAGGGGGGAGCTCGGTGCCAGATACGCAGTATTTT
few	.	TRBV5-6	TRBJ2-1	13	CASSPVGGHEQFF	TGTGCCAGCAGCCCCGTCGGGGGCCATGAGCAGTTCTTC
few	TRBD2	TRBV20-1	TRBJ2-5	13	CSARAGGDGTQYF	TGCAGTGCTAGAGCCGGGGGGGACGGGACCCAGTACTTC
.	TRBD2	TRBV7-6	TRBJ2-2	16	CASSLSGGGHTGELFF	TGTGCCAGCAGCTTATCGGGCGGGGGACACACCGGGGAGCTGTTTTTT
.	TRBD1	TRBV7-2	TRBJ2-7	14	CASSLQTGPSGQYF	TGTGCCAGCAGCTTACAGACAGGGCCCTCGGGGCAGTACTTC
.	.	TRBV6-2/TRBV6-3	TRBJ2-3	15	CASASGATSTDTQYF	TGTGCCAGCGCTTCGGGGGCCACGAGCACAGATACGCAGTATTTT
.	.	TRBV20-1	TRBJ1-1	15	CSTNSDWGMNTEAFF	TGCAGTACCAATTCTGACTGGGGAATGAACACTGAAGCTTTCTTT